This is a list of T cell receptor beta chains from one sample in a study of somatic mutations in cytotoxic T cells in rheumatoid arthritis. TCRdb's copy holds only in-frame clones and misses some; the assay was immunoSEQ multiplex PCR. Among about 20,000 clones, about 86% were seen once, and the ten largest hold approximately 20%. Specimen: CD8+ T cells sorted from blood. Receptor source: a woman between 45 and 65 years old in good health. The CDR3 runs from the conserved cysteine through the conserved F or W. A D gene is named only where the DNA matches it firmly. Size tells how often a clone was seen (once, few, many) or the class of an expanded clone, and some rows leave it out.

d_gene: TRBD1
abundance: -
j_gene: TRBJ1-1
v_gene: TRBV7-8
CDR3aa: CASSLAGEGRRGESTEAFF
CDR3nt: TGTGCCAGCAGCTTAGCTGGAGAGGGTCGCAGGGGGGAATCAACTGAAGCTTTCTTT

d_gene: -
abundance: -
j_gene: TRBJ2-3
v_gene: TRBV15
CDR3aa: CATSSELPETQYF
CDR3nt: TGTGCCACCAGCAGCGAACTCCCCGAAACGCAGTATTTT

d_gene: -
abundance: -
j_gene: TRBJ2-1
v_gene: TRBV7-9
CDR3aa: CASSLGPADEQFF
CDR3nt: TGTGCCAGCAGCTTAGGACCAGCGGATGAGCAGTTCTTC

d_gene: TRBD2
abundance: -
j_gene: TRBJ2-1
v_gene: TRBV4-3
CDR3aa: CASSQALGLAEQFF
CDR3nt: TGCGCCAGCAGCCAGGCCCTGGGACTAGCGGAGCAGTTCTTC

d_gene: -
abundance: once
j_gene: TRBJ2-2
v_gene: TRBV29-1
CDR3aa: CSVAGGVGELFF
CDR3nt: TGCAGCGTTGCTGGTGGTGTCGGGGAGCTGTTTTTT

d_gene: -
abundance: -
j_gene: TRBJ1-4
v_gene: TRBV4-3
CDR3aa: CASSQDAGWGNEKLFF
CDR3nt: TGCGCCAGCAGCCAAGATGCCGGGTGGGGTAATGAAAAACTGTTTTTT

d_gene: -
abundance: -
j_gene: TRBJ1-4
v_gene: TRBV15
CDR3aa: CATSREKGADEKLFF
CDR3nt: TGTGCCACCAGCAGAGAGAAAGGGGCGGATGAAAAACTGTTTTTT

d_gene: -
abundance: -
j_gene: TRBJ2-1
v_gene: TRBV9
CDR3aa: CASSVEKAAVHYNEQFF
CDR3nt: TGTGCCAGCAGCGTAGAGAAGGCGGCGGTACACTACAATGAGCAGTTCTTC

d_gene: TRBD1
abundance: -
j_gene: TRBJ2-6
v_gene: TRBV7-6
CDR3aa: CASSERTGWTAGANVLTF
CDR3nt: TGTGCCAGCAGCGAACGGACAGGGTGGACGGCTGGGGCCAACGTCCTGACTTTC

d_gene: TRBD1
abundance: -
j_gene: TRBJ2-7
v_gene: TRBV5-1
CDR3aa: CASSAPGQGGFYEQYF
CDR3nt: TGCGCCAGCAGCGCGCCGGGACAGGGAGGTTTCTACGAGCAGTACTTC